This paragraph covers one T cell receptor (beta chain) sequence. Its antigen is as yet unknown. These data are taken from a study of PD-L1 blockade in urothelial cancer. Overall study context: Men with urothelial cancer arising in the bladder made up about 90% of the roughly 30 patients. A median of roughly 140,000 T cells was found in the blood samples.

Per patient, between 1 and 8 samples were collected at pretreatment and on-treatment time points. V was shortened by 3 bases and J by 6 bases, with 20 bases between the two germline ends. This CDR3 is 16 amino acids long. Germline values: CDR1 ENHRY, CDR2 SYGVKD. Findings of the study overall: Greater 3-week expansion of tumor-associated blood clones was recorded for durable-benefit patients.

Some clones are missing from TCRdb's copy, which holds only in-frame ones; the method was immunoSEQ multiplex PCR. The sample has some 97,000 clones, 91% seen once. The sequence was collected from a woman of 80 years or more with urothelial cancer. V is TRBV10-3 and J is TRBJ1-2, with a tentative D call TRBD1 (6 bases). Sequencing was performed on PBMCs, taken around atezolizumab (anti-PD-L1) treatment. DNA of the CDR3: TGTGCCATCAGTGACCCTGACAGGAAGTTTGTGAATGGCTACACCTTC. Translated, it gives CAISDPDRKFVNGYTF.